This entry features one T cell receptor (beta chain) sequence. The target antigen is unknown. The data originate from a study of CD8+ T cells in alopecia areata. The study, taken as a whole, reports: Numerous expanded lesional clones remained in scalp and blood during tofacitinib.

cDNA reverse transcribed from extracted RNA served as the sequencing template. Here immunoSEQ multiplex PCR was the method, and the copy in TCRdb shows in-frame clones only, minus some. The data show 90,000 to 150,000 clones, roughly 63% seen once. Stated treatment: oral pan-JAK inhibitor, 5-10 mg twice daily. V was shortened by 0 bases and J by 1 base, with 10 bases between the two germline ends. This CDR3 contains 15 residues. Germline assignment: CDR1 SGHDT and CDR2 YYEEEE. The sequenced sample was CD8+ T cells sorted from blood, obtained at week 4, from a patient treated with tofacitinib. The chain links TRBV5-6 to TRBJ2-5; D is unclear. The origin of this receptor is a human donor with alopecia areata. The CDR3 DNA is TGTGCCAGCAGCTTGGCAGGATTTACCCAAGAGACCCAGTACTTC. Translated, it gives CASSLAGFTQETQYF.